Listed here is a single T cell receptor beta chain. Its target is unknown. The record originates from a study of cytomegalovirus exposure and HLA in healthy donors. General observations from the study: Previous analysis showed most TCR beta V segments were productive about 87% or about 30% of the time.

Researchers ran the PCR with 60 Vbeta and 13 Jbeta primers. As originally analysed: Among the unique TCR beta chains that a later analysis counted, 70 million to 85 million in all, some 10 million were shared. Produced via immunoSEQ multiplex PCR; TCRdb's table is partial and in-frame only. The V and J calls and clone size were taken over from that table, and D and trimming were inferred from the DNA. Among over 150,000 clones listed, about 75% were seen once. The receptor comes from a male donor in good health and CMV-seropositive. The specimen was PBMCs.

This chain's CDR3 is CASSLAGPRGEKLFF. The CDR3 nucleotides read TGTGCCAGCAGCTTGGCGGGGCCGCGAGGCGAAAAACTGTTTTTT. The rearrangement links TRBV7-9 to TRBJ1-4; maybe TRBD1 (5 bases). This CDR3 region has 15 residues. The V gene's germline CDR1 is SEHNR and CDR2 FQNEAQ (reference sequence). Trimming removed 3 bases at V and 8 bases at J, with 16 bases between.